This TCR beta chain was documented in a study of OX40 agonist ivuxolimab in advanced cancers. On the study more broadly: Two patients with cutaneous melanoma and one with hepatocellular carcinoma, three in total, showed partial responses.

Clones were sequenced by immunoSEQ multiplex PCR, and TCRdb holds only the in-frame ones, with some missing. This repertoire shows roughly 75,000 clones, roughly nine tenths found once; its top ten account for 10% to 15%. This CDR3 is 16 amino acids long. V was clipped by 0 bases and J by 5 bases; unmatched bases: 10. Germline CDR1 is SGHRS and CDR2 is YFSETQ. The sample here was CD4+ or CD8+ T cells sorted from blood, taken in a trial of the OX40 agonist ivuxolimab. V is TRBV5-1 and J is TRBJ2-5; 7 bases map to TRBD2. This sequence originates from an adult with an advanced solid tumor such as melanoma, head and neck, liver or kidney cancer. CDR3 region: CASSLELAIASETQYF. In nucleotides, the CDR3 is TGCGCCAGCAGCTTGGAACTAGCGATCGCCTCGGAGACCCAGTACTTC.